The rows below give T cell receptor beta chains drawn from one sample of a study of cytomegalovirus exposure and HLA in healthy donors. Here immunoSEQ multiplex PCR was the method, and the copy in TCRdb shows in-frame clones only, minus some. Altogether tens of thousands of clones are present, roughly 90% being singletons, with the ten largest covering around 1.5%. Input material: PBMCs. The receptors shown here come from a young man in good health and CMV-seropositive. CDR3s include the opening cysteine and the closing phenylalanine or tryptophan. The order of the fields is D gene, J gene, V gene, CDR3 protein, CDR3 DNA. A D gene is named only where the DNA matches it firmly.

- TRBJ1-1 TRBV6-1 CASRDGGNTEAFF TGTGCCAGCAGAGACGGGGGGAACACTGAAGCTTTCTTT
- TRBJ2-3 TRBV7-2 CASSRTLADTQYF TGTGCCAGCAGCCGAACATTAGCGGATACGCAGTATTTT
TRBD1 TRBJ2-7 TRBV5-1 CASSFDRGTYEQYF TGCGCCAGCAGCTTTGACAGGGGCACCTACGAGCAGTACTTC
TRBD2 TRBJ2-1 TRBV18 CASSPKTSGRESSYNEQFF TGTGCCAGCTCACCTAAGACTAGCGGGAGGGAAAGCTCCTACAATGAGCAGTTCTTC
TRBD1 TRBJ1-1 TRBV11-2 CASSWDRLEAFF TGTGCCAGCAGCTGGGACAGACTTGAAGCTTTCTTT
TRBD2 TRBJ2-1 TRBV10-2 CATQGLAGYNEQFF TGCGCCACCCAAGGACTAGCGGGGTACAATGAGCAGTTCTTC
- TRBJ2-5 TRBV6-5 CASSRGLWETQYF TGTGCCAGCAGTCGAGGACTTTGGGAGACCCAGTACTTC
TRBD1 TRBJ1-4 TRBV7-2 CASSSQTGNYEKLFF TGTGCCAGCAGCTCCCAGACAGGGAACTATGAAAAACTGTTTTTT
- TRBJ1-6 TRBV4-1 CASSQPGSSPLHF TGCGCCAGCAGCCAACCGGGGAGCTCACCCCTCCACTTT
TRBD1 TRBJ2-5 TRBV5-6 CASSQFTGGSETQYF TGTGCCAGCAGCCAATTTACAGGGGGATCAGAGACCCAGTACTTC
- TRBJ1-3 TRBV9 CASSVGDSGNTIYF TGTGCCAGCAGCGTAGGCGATTCTGGAAACACCATATATTTT
- TRBJ1-4 TRBV5-6 CASSSGAGVSTNEKLFF TGTGCCAGCAGCTCAGGGGCGGGCGTTTCAACTAATGAAAAACTGTTTTTT
TRBD2 TRBJ2-7 TRBV9 CASSVGLAGYEQYF TGTGCCAGCAGCGTAGGACTAGCCGGCTACGAGCAGTACTTC
- TRBJ1-4 TRBV6-6 CASVSLSGPGEKLFF TGTGCCAGCGTCTCTCTCTCAGGGCCGGGTGAAAAACTGTTTTTT
TRBD1 TRBJ2-6 TRBV2 CASGGQGMGANVLTF TGTGCCAGCGGGGGACAGGGAATGGGGGCCAACGTCCTGACTTTC
TRBD2 TRBJ2-7 TRBV11-2 CASSLGDHHSGRAFEQYF TGTGCCAGCAGCTTAGGGGACCACCATAGCGGGAGGGCTTTCGAGCAGTACTTC
TRBD1 TRBJ1-3 TRBV13 CASSLAPGQGFTGNTIYF TGTGCCAGCAGCCTAGCACCGGGACAGGGGTTTACTGGAAACACCATATATTTT
TRBD2 TRBJ2-5 TRBV4-3 CASSQVGLAGLQETQYF TGCGCCAGCAGCCAAGTGGGACTAGCGGGACTTCAAGAGACCCAGTACTTC